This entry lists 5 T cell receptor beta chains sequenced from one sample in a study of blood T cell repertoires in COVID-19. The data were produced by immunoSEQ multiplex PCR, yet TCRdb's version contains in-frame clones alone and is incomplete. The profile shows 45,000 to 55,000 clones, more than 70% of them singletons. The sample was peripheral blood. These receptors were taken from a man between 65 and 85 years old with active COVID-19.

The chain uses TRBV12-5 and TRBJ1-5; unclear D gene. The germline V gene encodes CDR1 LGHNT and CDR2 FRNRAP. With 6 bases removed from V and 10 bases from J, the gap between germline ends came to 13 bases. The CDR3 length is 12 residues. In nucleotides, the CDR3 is TGTGCTAGTGGGGCCTATCCAGGTCCCCAGCATTTT. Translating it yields CASGAYPGPQHF.

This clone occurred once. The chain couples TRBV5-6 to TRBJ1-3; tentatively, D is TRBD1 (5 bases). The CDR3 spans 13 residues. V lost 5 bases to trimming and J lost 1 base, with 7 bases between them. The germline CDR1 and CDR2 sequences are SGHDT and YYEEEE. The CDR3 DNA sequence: TGTGCCAGCAGACAGGTTTCTGGAAACACCATATATTTT. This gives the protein CASRQVSGNTIYF.

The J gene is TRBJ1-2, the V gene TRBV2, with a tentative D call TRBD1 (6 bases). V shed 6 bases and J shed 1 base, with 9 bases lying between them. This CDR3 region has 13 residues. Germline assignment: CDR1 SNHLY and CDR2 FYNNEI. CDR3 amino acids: CASSRDINYGYTF. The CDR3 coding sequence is TGTGCCAGCAGCCGGGACATTAACTATGGCTACACCTTC.

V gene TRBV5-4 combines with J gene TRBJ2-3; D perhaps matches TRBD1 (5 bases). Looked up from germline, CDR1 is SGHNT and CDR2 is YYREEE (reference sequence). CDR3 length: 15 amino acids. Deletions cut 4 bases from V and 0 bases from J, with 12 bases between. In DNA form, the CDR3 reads TGTGCCAGCAGCCCATCAGGGCCTAGCACAGATACGCAGTATTTT. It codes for CASSPSGPSTDTQYF.

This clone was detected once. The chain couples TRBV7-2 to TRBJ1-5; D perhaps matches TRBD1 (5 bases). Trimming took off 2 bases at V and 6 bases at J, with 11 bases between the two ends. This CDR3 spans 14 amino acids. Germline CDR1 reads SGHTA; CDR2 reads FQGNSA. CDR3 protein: CASSLSGVGQPQHF. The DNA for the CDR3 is TGTGCCAGCAGCTTATCGGGGGTAGGTCAGCCCCAGCATTTT.